The 20 T cell receptor beta chains given below trace back to one sample, sequenced in a study of blood T cell repertoires in COVID-19. Assay: immunoSEQ multiplex PCR; the TCRdb copy retains only in-frame clones and omits some. The repertoire holds a few hundred thousand clones, with roughly 91% as singletons. The sample comprised PBMCs or T cells enriched from blood (not recorded which). All receptors derive from a woman aged 45-60 years who had been exposed to COVID-19.

This clone was found once. V is TRBV7-2 and J is TRBJ2-1, with D maybe TRBD2 (5 bases). CDR1 SGHTA and CDR2 FQGNSA come from the germline V gene. The CDR3 sequence is 15 residues long. V dropped 6 bases and J dropped 0 bases, with 12 bases sitting between them. The CDR3 sequence: CASRVVTSSYNEQFF. The DNA for the CDR3 is TGTGCCAGCAGGGTTGTTACTAGCTCCTACAATGAGCAGTTCTTC.

This chain links TRBV30 with TRBJ1-6; D ambiguous. Trimming pared 2 bases from V and 9 bases from J, leaving 20 bases between. The CDR3 contains 16 residues. Per germline, CDR1 GTSNPN and CDR2 SVGIG (reference sequence). The CDR3 reads CAWSRPDGRRFSPLHF. CDR3 DNA: TGTGCCTGGAGTAGGCCCGATGGGCGGAGGTTTTCACCCCTCCACTTT.

V gene TRBV5-1 combines with J gene TRBJ1-4, with 10 bases fitting TRBD1. Germline V gene sequence: CDR1 SGHRS, CDR2 YFSETQ. The V gene end was trimmed by 3 bases and the J gene end by 6 bases; junction bases not matched to a gene: 8. This CDR3 comprises 16 residues. CDR3 region: CASSSLDRGRDEKLFF. DNA for the CDR3: TGCGCCAGCAGCTCCCTAGACAGGGGGCGGGATGAAAAACTGTTTTTT.

This clone appeared once. V gene TRBV5-1 combines with J gene TRBJ2-3, with TRBD1 identical over 7 bases. Losses at the gene ends were 4 bases for V and 0 bases for J; bases not matched to a gene: 5. CDR1 and CDR2 from the germline V gene are SGHRS and YFSETQ. There are 15 residues in the CDR3. Here the CDR3 reads CASSPRDSSTDTQYF. DNA for the CDR3: TGCGCCAGCAGCCCCCGGGACAGTAGCACAGATACGCAGTATTTT.

The V call is TRBV7-9, the J call TRBJ1-4; tentatively, D is TRBD1 (5 bases). The V end was cut by 5 bases, the J end by 6 bases, with 10 bases between. Looked up from germline, CDR1 is SEHNR and CDR2 is FQNEAQ (reference sequence). The CDR3 is 13 residues long. In DNA, the CDR3 is TGTGCCAGCAGCCCCCCGGGGGATGAAAAACTGTTTTTT. Its translation is CASSPPGDEKLFF.

The gene calls are TRBV3-1 (or the pseudogene TRBV3-2) and TRBJ1-3, with D tentatively TRBD1 (6 bases). Per the germline V gene, CDR1 is LGHDT and CDR2 is YNNKEL (reference sequence). Trimming left V 8 bases short and J 2 bases short, with 22 bases between. This CDR3 contains 17 residues. The CDR3 sequence is CASEREGGTVTGNTIYF. The CDR3 nucleotides read TGTGCCAGCGAGAGGGAGGGGGGAACAGTGACTGGAAACACCATATATTTT.

The V and J genes are TRBV4-2 and TRBJ1-1; 7 positions match TRBD1. Per germline, CDR1 LGHNA and CDR2 YNFKEQ. V gave up 4 bases and J gave up 6 bases; unmatched junction bases: 11. This CDR3 is built from 15 residues. Here the CDR3 reads CASSPTGTVYAEAFF. In DNA, the CDR3 is TGTGCCAGCAGCCCGACCGGGACAGTTTACGCTGAAGCTTTCTTT.

The rearrangement uses TRBV6-4 and TRBJ2-2, with D unclear. The CDR3 runs 14 residues. The ends were cut back, 4 bases at V and 2 bases at J, with 8 bases in the middle. Germline CDR1 MRHNA, CDR2 SNTAGT. This CDR3 reads CASSVGSNTGELFF. The CDR3 DNA sequence: TGTGCCAGCAGTGTGGGCTCCAACACCGGGGAGCTGTTTTTT.

This clone was seen a single time. The chain employs TRBV10-3 and TRBJ2-6; TRBD1 matches 8 bases. J was trimmed by 0 bases and V by 6 bases; bases with no gene match: 7. CDR3 length: 17 residues. CDR1 ENHRY and CDR2 SYGVKD come from the germline V gene. CDR3 DNA sequence: TGTGCCATCAGGCCGACAGGGGCCCACTCTGGGGCCAACGTCCTGACTTTC. Protein sequence: CAIRPTGAHSGANVLTF.

The chain combines TRBV5-1 with TRBJ2-5; 7 nucleotides agree with TRBD1. J was trimmed by 2 bases and V by 3 bases; bases with no gene match: 4. Germline CDR1 SGHRS, CDR2 YFSETQ. The CDR3 is 14 amino acids. CDR3 loop: CASSSGQSQETQYF. In nucleotides, the CDR3 is TGCGCCAGCAGCTCGGGACAGAGTCAAGAGACCCAGTACTTC.

This chain links TRBV6-5 with TRBJ2-1, with 8 bases that match TRBD1. The CDR3 has 15 amino acids. CDR1 is MNHEY, CDR2 SVGAGI, per germline. Germline trimming cut 5 bases from V and 2 bases from J; bases unmatched to any gene: 5. The CDR3 DNA follows: TGTGCCAGCAGTAGGGACAGGTTAACCTACAATGAGCAGTTCTTC. Protein product: CASSRDRLTYNEQFF.

The chain combines TRBV7-6 with TRBJ1-3; the match to TRBD1 covers 8 bases. Germline V CDR1 and CDR2: SGHVS, FNYEAQ. V shed 4 bases, J shed 0 bases, and the junction held 2 bases outside the gene matches. The CDR3 extends over 15 amino acids. The CDR3 DNA follows: TGTGCCAGCAGCTGGGGACAGGCCTCTGGAAACACCATATATTTT. Protein: CASSWGQASGNTIYF.

The chain recombines TRBV7-9 with TRBJ1-4; 8 bases match TRBD1. Germline values: CDR1 SEHNR, CDR2 FQNEAQ (reference sequence). Losses at the gene ends were 1 base for V and 7 bases for J; bases not matched to a gene: 5. The CDR3 sequence is 15 residues long. CDR3 nucleotides: TGTGCCAGCAGCTTAGGACAGGGGATAAGTGAAAAACTGTTTTTT. Protein product: CASSLGQGISEKLFF.

The chain recombines TRBV29-1 with TRBJ1-2, with 8 nucleotides matching TRBD1. This CDR3 is built from 14 residues. Germline V gene lookup returns CDR1 SQVTM and CDR2 ANQGSEA. Losses at the gene ends were 5 bases for V and 3 bases for J; bases not matched to a gene: 8. In DNA, the CDR3 is TGCAGCGTTTCGGACAGGGCCACCTACTATGGCTACACCTTC. Protein product: CSVSDRATYYGYTF.

The chain employs TRBV6-5 and TRBJ1-5; 10 bases match TRBD1. CDR1 MNHEY and CDR2 SVGAGI come from the germline V gene. Trimming cost V 5 bases and J 7 bases; bases outside gene matches: 5. The CDR3 contains 14 residues. The CDR3 coding sequence is TGTGCCAGCAGTAGACAGGGGGCTTGGCAGCCCCAGCATTTT. Translating gives CASSRQGAWQPQHF.

The sample holds one count of this clone. The CDR3 nucleotides are TGTGCCAGTTCCCCGGACAGGGGGAGGGTTGAGCAGTTCTTC. Amino acid sequence: CASSPDRGRVEQFF. V is TRBV19 and J is TRBJ2-1, with 10 positions matching TRBD1. The length of the CDR3 is 14 residues. CDR1 LNHDA and CDR2 SQIVND come from the germline V gene (reference sequence). Germline trimming cut 8 bases from V and 9 bases from J; bases unmatched to any gene: 10.

This rearrangement joins TRBV7-9 to TRBJ2-1; D is unresolved. The length of the CDR3 is 15 residues. V gave up 2 bases and J gave up 0 bases, with 8 bases separating them. Germline lookup yields CDR1 SEHNR and CDR2 FQNEAQ (reference sequence). The CDR3 is CASSLKQSSYNEQFF. The CDR3 coding sequence is TGTGCCAGCAGCTTAAAACAGAGCTCCTACAATGAGCAGTTCTTC.

J is TRBJ2-5 and V is TRBV5-1; D perhaps matches TRBD2 (6 bases). There are 15 residues in the CDR3. Trimming pared 0 bases from V and 4 bases from J, leaving 13 bases between. Germline CDR1 SGHRS, CDR2 YFSETQ. The CDR3 reads CASSLVRRDRETQYF. The CDR3 DNA is TGCGCCAGCAGCTTGGTTCGGAGGGATAGAGAGACCCAGTACTTC.

The chain is built from TRBV7-9 and TRBJ1-2; D may be TRBD1 (6 bases). V was clipped by 3 bases and J by 5 bases, with 13 bases between them. Germline lookup yields CDR1 SEHNR and CDR2 FQNEAQ (reference sequence). This CDR3 is 14 amino acids long. This CDR3 is CASSLMGASYGYTF. In DNA form, the CDR3 reads TGTGCCAGCAGCTTGATGGGGGCGAGTTATGGCTACACCTTC. Drawing the rest from reference TRBV7-9 and TRBJ1-2, the complete variable domain is DTGVSQNPRHKITKRGQNVTFRCDPISEHNRLYWYRQTLGQGPEFLTYFQNEAQLEKSRLLSDRFSAERPKGSFSTLEIQRTEQGDSAMYLCASSLMGASYGYTFGSGTRLTVV.

A single count supports this clone. V usage is TRBV29-1 and J usage is TRBJ1-1; weak D call: TRBD1 (5 bases). Germline CDR1 reads SQVTM; CDR2 reads ANQGSEA. Trimming removed 6 bases from V and 8 bases from J, with 10 bases in between. This CDR3 has 10 residues. The chain's CDR3 is CSVARQEAFF. DNA of the CDR3: TGCAGCGTAGCCCGACAGGAAGCTTTCTTT.